Shown below are 18 T cell receptor beta chains from a single sample sequenced in a study of blood T cell repertoires in COVID-19. TCRdb keeps only in-frame clones here, not all; method: immunoSEQ multiplex PCR. The table records around 160,000 clones, roughly 84% of them present only once. Sequenced sample: peripheral blood. Receptors were obtained from a human donor in a cohort sampled during active COVID-19.

The V call is TRBV5-1, the J call TRBJ1-2; TRBD1 is a possible D gene (6 bases). This CDR3 has 14 amino acids. Germline-derived CDR1 and CDR2 are SGHRS and YFSETQ. V lost 0 bases, J lost 8 bases, and 14 bases lay in between. Here the CDR3 reads CASSLGEQGLGYTF. In DNA form, the CDR3 reads TGCGCCAGCAGCTTGGGTGAACAGGGTCTCGGCTACACCTTC.

This chain links TRBV4-1 with TRBJ2-5; possible D gene TRBD2, 6 bases. Germline V gene sequence: CDR1 MGHRA, CDR2 YSYEKL. The CDR3 contains 15 residues. V dropped 1 base and J dropped 5 bases, with 14 bases sitting between them. The CDR3 loop reads CASSQVGTGKETQYF. The CDR3 region has the DNA TGCGCCAGCAGCCAAGTGGGGACTGGGAAGGAGACCCAGTACTTC.

As for this clone: Other DNA variants within this sample encode the same CDR3. The gene calls are TRBV3-1 (or the pseudogene TRBV3-2) and TRBJ1-2; D is unresolved. The germline V and J ends were trimmed by 1 base and 9 bases, with 9 bases remaining between them. Germline V CDR1 and CDR2: LGHDT, YNNKEL (reference sequence). This CDR3 region has 12 residues. The CDR3 here is CASSQGPTSYTF. The CDR3 DNA reads as TGTGCCAGCAGCCAAGGGCCGACTAGCTACACCTTC.

The genes are TRBV7-2 and TRBJ1-1; D perhaps matches TRBD1 (5 bases). Germline V gene lookup returns CDR1 SGHTA and CDR2 FQGNSA. Trimming stripped 1 base from V and 0 bases from J, with 12 bases between. The CDR3 is made up of 16 amino acids. CDR3 sequence reads: CASSLEWAGMNTEAFF. In nucleotides, the CDR3 is TGTGCCAGCAGCTTAGAGTGGGCAGGGATGAACACTGAAGCTTTCTTT.

This chain joins TRBV6-2 or TRBV6-3 and TRBJ1-5, with D maybe TRBD1 (6 bases). Per germline, CDR1 MNHEY and CDR2 SVGEGT. The CDR3 consists of 14 residues. V dropped 6 bases and J dropped 5 bases, with 14 bases sitting between them. CDR3 in amino acids: CASSRNRVDQPQHF. The CDR3 nucleotides are TGTGCCAGCAGCCGAAACAGGGTAGATCAGCCCCAGCATTTT.

This chain uses TRBV6-4 with TRBJ2-3; the match to TRBD2 covers 10 bases. V shed 0 bases and J 12 bases; nucleotides not matched to a gene: 3. Germline-derived CDR1 and CDR2 are MRHNA and SNTAGT. The CDR3 spans 13 residues. CDR3 sequence (DNA): TGTGCCAGCAGTGACTCGCTAGCGGGGGCCCAGTATTTT. It yields the protein CASSDSLAGAQYF.

The CDR3 sequence: CASSYSSGEAFF. CDR3 nucleotides: TGTGCCAGCAGTTACTCGAGCGGTGAAGCTTTCTTT. The V call is TRBV6-2 or TRBV6-3, the J call TRBJ1-1, with unresolved D. The CDR3 has 12 amino acids. The germline V gene has CDR1 MNHEY and CDR2 SVGEGT. Trimming pared 0 bases from V and 7 bases from J, leaving 6 bases between.

The V and J genes are TRBV7-9 and TRBJ1-4; D is unclear. This CDR3 has 15 residues. Trimming took 5 bases from V and 8 from J, leaving 18 bases between them. From germline, CDR1 is SEHNR and CDR2 FQNEAQ (reference sequence). CDR3 sequence (DNA): TGTGCCAGCAGCCTCTACTCGTCCCGGGAGGAAAAACTGTTTTTT. The encoded protein is CASSLYSSREEKLFF. Filled out from reference TRBV7-9 and TRBJ1-4, the complete variable domain reads DTGVSQNPRHKITKRGQNVTFRCDPISEHNRLYWYRQTLGQGPEFLTYFQNEAQLEKSRLLSDRFSAERPKGSFSTLEIQRTEQGDSAMYLCASSLYSSREEKLFFGSGTQLSVL.

The chain employs TRBV7-2 and TRBJ1-2; TRBD1 aligns across 7 bases. The CDR3 runs to 15 residues. Germline V gene data show CDR1 as SGHTA and CDR2 as FQGNSA. After removal of 1 base from V and 3 bases from J, the junction contained 5 bases not matched to a gene. DNA for the CDR3: TGTGCCAGCAGCTTAGGACAGGGTGGAGACTATGGCTACACCTTC. Its protein product is CASSLGQGGDYGYTF.

This chain uses TRBV11-3 with TRBJ1-2, with D possibly TRBD1 on 5 matching bases. This CDR3 comprises 15 residues. Trimming took 5 bases from V and 2 from J, leaving 15 bases between them. CDR1 and CDR2 (germline): SGHNT, YENEEA. Here the CDR3 DNA reads TGTGCCAGCAGCCTCCCTATGACAGCAAACTATGGCTACACCTTC. Its protein is CASSLPMTANYGYTF.

The CDR3 nucleotides read TGTGCCACCAGCCCCTTGGGGGGTAGAGAGACCCAGTACTTC. Amino acid sequence: CATSPLGGRETQYF. The J gene is TRBJ2-5, the V gene TRBV15, with D perhaps matching TRBD2 (6 bases). Germline V gives CDR1 LNHNV, CDR2 YYDKDF (reference sequence). CDR3 length equals 14 residues. V was clipped by 5 bases and J by 4 bases, with 14 bases between them.

This clone was recorded a few times. The rearrangement uses TRBV2 and TRBJ1-6; a weak D match, TRBD1 (5 bases). Trimming removed 0 bases at V and 16 bases at J, with 19 bases between. CDR1 is SNHLY, CDR2 FYNNEI, per germline. CDR3 length: 15 residues. CDR3: CASSEAGQGFPRLHF. For the CDR3, the DNA is TGTGCCAGCAGTGAAGCGGGGCAGGGCTTCCCTAGACTCCACTTT.

This clone has just one count. The chain carries TRBV6-5 and TRBJ1-1, with D possibly matching TRBD1 (5 bases). Trimming pared 2 bases from V and 5 bases from J, leaving 9 bases between. This CDR3 contains 13 residues. Germline V gene sequence: CDR1 MNHEY, CDR2 SVGAGI. As DNA, the CDR3 is TGTGCCAGCAGTTACGACGGGGGGACTGAAGCTTTCTTT. It translates to CASSYDGGTEAFF.

The gene calls are TRBV7-8 and TRBJ1-4; TRBD1 matches at 9 bases. V trimming: 4 bases; J trimming: 7 bases; junction bases outside the gene matches: 10. The length of the CDR3 is 16 residues. Germline CDR1 SGHVS, CDR2 FQNEAQ. The CDR3 spells CASSSWTGVVSEKLFF. The DNA for the CDR3 is TGTGCCAGCAGCTCATGGACAGGGGTTGTTTCTGAAAAACTGTTTTTT.

The genes are TRBV9 and TRBJ1-1, with 8 nucleotides matching TRBD1. CDR1 and CDR2 from the germline V gene are SGDLS and YYNGEE. The CDR3 sequence is 14 residues long. With 1 base clipped from V and 5 bases from J, the junction kept 4 bases outside the gene matches. Written as DNA, the CDR3 is TGTGCCAGCAGCGTACAGGGGGCGGGAACTGAAGCTTTCTTT. Encoded protein: CASSVQGAGTEAFF.

The genes are TRBV28 and TRBJ1-4; tentatively, D is TRBD1 (5 bases). The CDR3 is made up of 15 amino acids. The V end was cut by 3 bases, the J end by 7 bases, with 15 bases between. The V gene's germline CDR1 is MDHEN and CDR2 SYDVKM. The DNA for the CDR3 is TGTGCCAGCAGTTTGGGAGGCCAGGGAGGTGAAAAACTGTTTTTT. It encodes CASSLGGQGGEKLFF. Full variable domain (rest looked up from reference TRBV28 and TRBJ1-4): DVKVTQSSRYLVKRTGEKVFLECVQDMDHENMFWYRQDPGLGLRLIYFSYDVKMKEKGDIPEGYSVSREKKERFSLILESASTNQTSMYLCASSLGGQGGEKLFFGSGTQLSVL.

The rearrangement links TRBV13 to TRBJ1-5; 10 nucleotides line up with TRBD1. Germline CDR1 and CDR2: PRHDT and FYEKMQ (reference sequence). Germline trimming cut 5 bases from V and 6 bases from J; bases unmatched to any gene: 7. The CDR3 consists of 15 residues. This chain's CDR3 is CASSRDRGLRQPQHF. The CDR3 DNA sequence: TGTGCCAGCAGCCGGGACAGGGGCCTTCGTCAGCCCCAGCATTTT.

This clone was detected once. The rearrangement uses TRBV7-2 and TRBJ1-1, with D hard to call. V was shortened by 3 bases and J by 4 bases, with 9 bases between the two germline ends. This CDR3 has 13 residues. Germline assignment: CDR1 SGHTA and CDR2 FQGNSA. CDR3 in DNA: TGTGCCAGCAGCTTTAGCTCCGGCACTGAAGCTTTCTTT. It is translated as CASSFSSGTEAFF.